This paragraph covers one T cell receptor (beta chain) sequence. The data originate from a study of control samples from healthy donors and cancer patients. Trimming cost V 4 bases and J 3 bases; bases outside gene matches: 5. Per germline, CDR1 GTSNPN and CDR2 SVGIG (reference sequence). This CDR3 comprises 14 residues. Produced via immunoSEQ multiplex PCR; TCRdb's table is partial and in-frame only. The sample contains just under 80,000 clones, around 90% of which appear only once. The chain uses TRBV30 and TRBJ2-7; 11 bases are shared with TRBD2. The TCR originated in a woman aged 60-75 years with head and neck cancer. The source material was PBMCs. CDR3 in DNA: TGTGCCTGGACTTCGGGACTAGCGGTCTACGAGCAGTACTTC. It translates to CAWTSGLAVYEQYF.